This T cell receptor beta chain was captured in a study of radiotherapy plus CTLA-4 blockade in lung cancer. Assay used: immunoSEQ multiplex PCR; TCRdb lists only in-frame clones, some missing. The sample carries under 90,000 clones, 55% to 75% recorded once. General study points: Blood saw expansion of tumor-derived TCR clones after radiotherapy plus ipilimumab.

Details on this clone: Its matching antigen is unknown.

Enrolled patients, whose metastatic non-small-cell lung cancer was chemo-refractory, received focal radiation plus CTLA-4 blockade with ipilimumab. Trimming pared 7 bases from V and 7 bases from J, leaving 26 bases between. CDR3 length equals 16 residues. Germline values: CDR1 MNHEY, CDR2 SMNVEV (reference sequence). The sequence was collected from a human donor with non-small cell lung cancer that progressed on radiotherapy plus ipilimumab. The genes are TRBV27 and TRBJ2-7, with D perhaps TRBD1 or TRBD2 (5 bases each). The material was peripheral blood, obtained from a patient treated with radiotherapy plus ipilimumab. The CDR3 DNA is TGTGCCAGCATGGCCGTCTGGGGACCCACGACGGGTGAGCAGTACTTC. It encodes CASMAVWGPTTGEQYF.